Described below is a single T cell receptor (beta chain) sequence and its context. The sample belongs to a study of blood T cell repertoires in COVID-19. Across the whole study: PBMCs, B-cell-depleted T cells, or T cells provided the cDNA or gDNA that made up the material.

V was clipped by 5 bases and J by 3 bases, with 14 bases between them. This CDR3 region has 15 residues. Germline V gene sequence: CDR1 MNHEY, CDR2 SVGEGT. Original processing methods: Quantification of nucleated cells was approximated via reference gene primer amplification. Only in-frame clones appear in the TCRdb table, and some are missing; sequencing was by immunoSEQ multiplex PCR. The DNA gave D and trimming, while V, J and clone size come from that table. Of hundreds of thousands of clones listed, approximately 86% were seen once; the top ten hold roughly 2.3%. The clonotype was recovered from a man younger than 35 with active or convalescent COVID-19. The chain couples TRBV6-2 or TRBV6-3 to TRBJ1-5; D might be TRBD1 (5 bases). The material sequenced was peripheral blood. CDR3 DNA sequence: TGTGCCAGCAGTCACGATGACAGTTACAATCAGCCCCAGCATTTT. Translated: CASSHDDSYNQPQHF.